These 19 T cell receptor beta chains were sequenced from one sample in a study of cytomegalovirus exposure and HLA in healthy donors. PCR used 60 Vbeta primers and 13 Jbeta primers. TCRdb's table, derived via immunoSEQ multiplex PCR, lists solely in-frame clones and lacks some. The repertoire holds 150,000 to 180,000 clones, with around 79% as singletons. Sequencing was carried out using PBMCs. The source of these receptors is a man in his thirties or forties in good health and CMV-seropositive.

The chain combines TRBV9 with TRBJ1-2; the D is unclear. Germline CDR1 SGDLS, CDR2 YYNGEE. CDR3 length: 14 amino acids. Trimming took off 0 bases at V and 4 bases at J, with 10 bases between the two ends. The CDR3 loop is CASSVAIDSYGYTF. As DNA, the CDR3 is TGTGCCAGCAGCGTAGCTATAGACTCCTATGGCTACACCTTC.

CDR3 coding DNA: TGTGCCAGCAGCCTAACGACTAGCGGGGAAGTTGAGCAGTTCTTC. Residues: CASSLTTSGEVEQFF. The chain uses TRBV4-2 and TRBJ2-1; 11 bases line up with TRBD2. Germline V gene data show CDR1 as LGHNA and CDR2 as YNFKEQ. The CDR3 consists of 15 residues. V gave up 4 bases and J gave up 9 bases; unmatched junction bases: 8.

The chain links TRBV6-1 to TRBJ2-3; D is unclear. Germline V gene data show CDR1 as MNHNS and CDR2 as SASEGT. V lost 6 bases and J lost 6, with 16 bases in between. The CDR3 is 14 amino acids. The CDR3 DNA reads TGTGCCAGCAGCACCACGCAACATTTGGATACGCAGTATTTT. It encodes CASSTTQHLDTQYF.

The chain's CDR3 is CATSRQGRGYTF. The CDR3 nucleotides are TGTGCCACCAGCAGACAGGGTCGGGGCTACACCTTC. The chain recombines TRBV15 with TRBJ1-2, with D perhaps matching TRBD1 (5 bases). V was shortened by 2 bases and J by 8 bases, with 9 bases between the two germline ends. This CDR3 is 12 amino acids long. CDR1 and CDR2 (germline): LNHNV, YYDKDF (reference sequence). Full variable domain (outside the CDR3, taken from reference TRBV15 and TRBJ1-2): DAMVIQNPRYQVTQFGKPVTLSCSQTLNHNVMYWYQQKSSQAPKLLFHYYDKDFNNEADTPDNFQSRRPNTSFCFLDIRSPGLGDTAMYLCATSRQGRGYTFGSGTRLTVV.

This chain joins TRBV5-1 and TRBJ1-6; no firm D call. V gave up 0 bases and J gave up 7 bases, with 11 bases separating them. The germline V gene encodes CDR1 SGHRS and CDR2 YFSETQ. The CDR3 contains 15 residues. CDR3 sequence: CASSLAATGNSPLHF. CDR3 DNA sequence: TGCGCCAGCAGCTTGGCCGCGACGGGGAATTCACCCCTCCACTTT.

The rearrangement links TRBV7-2 to TRBJ1-1; D is perhaps TRBD1 (5 bases). The V end was cut by 1 base, the J end by 5 bases, with 11 bases between. Germline CDR1 reads SGHTA; CDR2 reads FQGNSA. This CDR3 spans 14 amino acids. The CDR3 nucleotides are TGTGCCAGCAGCTTAGGCAGGGATCGGACTGAAGCTTTCTTT. Translated, it gives CASSLGRDRTEAFF. The variable domain in full, with the rest retrieved from reference TRBV7-2 and TRBJ1-1, is GAGVSQSPSNKVTEKGKDVELRCDPISGHTALYWYRQSLGQGLEFLIYFQGNSAPDKSGLPSDRFSAERTGGSVSTLTIQRTQQEDSAVYLCASSLGRDRTEAFFGQGTRLTVV.

As to this clone: Other nucleotide sequences from this sample produce the same CDR3. J is TRBJ1-2 and V is TRBV15; TRBD1 matches at 7 bases. CDR3 size: 15 residues. Germline V lookup: CDR1 LNHNV, CDR2 YYDKDF (reference sequence). V trimming: 0 bases; J trimming: 8 bases; junction bases outside the gene matches: 9. Here the CDR3 reads CATSRDEEGANGYTF. The CDR3 DNA follows: TGTGCCACCAGCAGAGATGAAGAGGGGGCGAACGGCTACACCTTC.

This sequence joins TRBV6-6 and TRBJ2-1; 7 bases line up with TRBD2. The CDR3 consists of 11 residues. The trim removed 8 bases at V and 12 bases at J, leaving 7 bases unmatched. Per germline, CDR1 MNHNY and CDR2 SVGAGI (reference sequence). CDR3 residues: CASGERGGQFF. CDR3 sequence (DNA): TGTGCCAGCGGAGAGCGGGGAGGGCAGTTCTTC.

This chain joins TRBV9 and TRBJ2-2; D is unresolved. Germline V gives CDR1 SGDLS, CDR2 YYNGEE. V was cut by 0 bases and J by 5 bases, with 8 bases left in between. The CDR3 consists of 14 residues. The CDR3 spells CASSVANPTGELFF. The CDR3 nucleotides read TGTGCCAGCAGCGTAGCTAACCCAACCGGGGAGCTGTTTTTT.

The V gene is TRBV25-1, the J gene TRBJ1-1, with no clear D. Germline V gives CDR1 MGHDK, CDR2 SYGVNS. V dropped 6 bases and J dropped 2 bases, with 7 bases sitting between them. The CDR3 consists of 12 residues. CDR3 in amino acids: CASRKSNTEAFF. The DNA for the CDR3 is TGTGCCAGCAGAAAATCTAACACTGAAGCTTTCTTT.

The CDR3 loop reads CSVEYQGVHEQYF. CDR3 sequence (DNA): TGCAGCGTTGAATATCAGGGGGTCCACGAGCAGTACTTC. V usage is TRBV29-1 and J usage is TRBJ2-5; TRBD1 aligns across 7 bases. Matching the DNA end better, TRBJ2-7 makes the J call doubtful. This CDR3 is built from 13 residues. CDR1 SQVTM and CDR2 ANQGSEA come from the germline V gene.

The chain links TRBV5-4 to TRBJ2-3; TRBD2 is a possible D gene (6 bases). The V and J ends lost 4 bases and 4 bases respectively, with 10 bases between them. Germline lookup yields CDR1 SGHNT and CDR2 YYREEE (reference sequence). There are 13 residues in the CDR3. The CDR3 coding sequence is TGTGCCAGCAGCCCGGGACTGCCAGATACGCAGTATTTT. Its translation: CASSPGLPDTQYF.

The V and J genes are TRBV7-9 and TRBJ2-1, with TRBD2 identical over 13 bases. Germline V lookup: CDR1 SEHNR, CDR2 FQNEAQ (reference sequence). This CDR3 is 16 amino acids long. V lost 7 bases and J lost 8; bases outside the gene matches: 11. The CDR3 region has the DNA TGTGCCAGCAACTCTTTCGGGACTAGCGGGATCGATGAGCAGTTCTTC. It codes for CASNSFGTSGIDEQFF.

The chain uses TRBV23-1 and TRBJ2-7; 11 bases match TRBD1. TRBV23-1 is known as an ORF, though its function is uncertain. CDR3 size: 14 residues. With 6 bases clipped from V and 3 bases from J, the junction kept 4 bases outside the gene matches. CDR3 amino acids: CASSRTGGIYEQYF. The CDR3 DNA is TGCGCCAGCAGCAGGACAGGGGGCATCTACGAGCAGTACTTC.

The V gene is TRBV30, the J gene TRBJ1-2; D is uncertain. The CDR3 loop spans 13 amino acids. The V end lost 5 bases, the J end lost 4 bases, and 14 bases lay between the germline ends. Looked up from germline, CDR1 is GTSNPN and CDR2 is SVGIG (reference sequence). The CDR3 DNA is TGTGCCTGGGCGGGTGGAGGTGGCTATGGCTACACCTTC. This encodes CAWAGGGGYGYTF. Looking up the rest from reference TRBV30 and TRBJ1-2 gives the full variable domain: SQTIHQWPATLVQPVGSPLSLECTVEGTSNPNLYWYRQAAGRGLQLLFYSVGIGQISSEVPQNLSASRPQDRQFILSSKKLLLSDSGFYLCAWAGGGGYGYTFGSGTRLTVV.

The chain joins TRBV7-2 to TRBJ1-5; 10 bases match TRBD1. CDR1 is SGHTA and CDR2 is FQGNSA in the germline V gene. The V segment lost 0 bases and the J segment 5 bases; nucleotides outside the gene matches: 4. The CDR3 is 16 residues long. CDR3: CASSLAGTGDYQPQHF. The CDR3, as DNA: TGTGCCAGCAGCTTAGCCGGGACAGGGGACTATCAGCCCCAGCATTTT.

The chain employs TRBV11-2 and TRBJ2-1; 7 nucleotides align to TRBD2. From germline, CDR1 is SGHAT and CDR2 FQNNGV. The CDR3 loop spans 15 amino acids. Trimming removed 2 bases from V and 6 bases from J; junction bases left unmatched: 7. The CDR3 sequence is CASSLPSGNANEQFF. The CDR3 DNA reads TGTGCCAGCAGCTTACCGAGCGGGAACGCCAATGAGCAGTTCTTC.

This CDR3 reads CASSLADRGRATNYGYTF. The CDR3 DNA reads TGTGCCAGCAGCTTGGCCGATAGGGGGCGAGCAACTAACTATGGCTACACCTTC. The chain links TRBV5-4 to TRBJ1-2; 7 bases are a match to TRBD1. The CDR3 is 18 residues long. J was trimmed by 0 bases and V by 0 bases; bases with no gene match: 11. Germline CDR1 is SGHNT and CDR2 is YYREEE (reference sequence).

In its sample, this clone was seen once. The J gene is TRBJ1-1, the V gene TRBV19; tentative D call: TRBD1 (6 bases). V lost 8 bases, J lost 5 bases, and 24 bases lay in between. The germline V gene encodes CDR1 LNHDA and CDR2 SQIVND (reference sequence). CDR3 length: 16 amino acids. CDR3 sequence reads: CASQGKAGRGGTEAFF. DNA for the CDR3: TGTGCCAGTCAGGGGAAGGCAGGGCGCGGGGGAACTGAAGCTTTCTTT.